The 5 T cell receptor beta chains below come from one sample, sequenced in a study of blood T cell repertoires in COVID-19 (dated by TCRdb to the early 2020s). Receptor libraries were prepared by the immunoSEQ multiplex PCR assay. In TCRdb, the immuneACCESS table is reduced to in-frame sequences with V and J assigned. These tables do not hold every clone; where another copy was compared, an unresolved V gene accounts for under half, and the others remain unexplained. This sample comprises approximately 100,000 clones, 75% to 90% of them detected only once. In total, the top ten clones hold 5.5% to 8.5% of the sample. The sample consisted of peripheral blood. These receptors were collected from a woman aged 45-60 years with acute or convalescent COVID-19.

This chain links TRBV19 with TRBJ1-5; D is perhaps TRBD1 (5 bases). Germline CDR1 and CDR2: LNHDA and SQIVND (reference sequence). The CDR3 has 19 amino acids. V was trimmed by 3 bases and J by 0 bases, leaving 21 bases between them. CDR3 sequence reads: CASSMVVPTASLSNQPQHF. The DNA of the CDR3 is TGTGCCAGTAGTATGGTCGTCCCGACAGCTTCACTTAGCAATCAGCCCCAGCATTTT. The full variable domain, completed using reference TRBV19 and TRBJ1-5, is DGGITQSPKYLFRKEGQNVTLSCEQNLNHDAMYWYRQDPGQGLRLIYYSQIVNDFQKGDIAEGYSVSREKKESFPLTVTSAQKNPTAFYLCASSMVVPTASLSNQPQHFGDGTRLSIL.

The gene calls are TRBV7-9 and TRBJ1-4; D unresolved. CDR1 SEHNR and CDR2 FQNEAQ come from the germline V gene (reference sequence). The CDR3 spans 14 residues. Trimming took off 1 base at V and 5 bases at J, with 8 bases between the two ends. The CDR3 here is CASSLVQPNEKLFF. CDR3 nucleotides: TGTGCCAGCAGCTTAGTACAGCCAAATGAAAAACTGTTTTTT.

This CDR3 reads CASSLIRGTAKNIQYF. The CDR3 DNA is TGTGCCAGCAGCCTTATAAGAGGGACAGCAAAAAACATTCAGTACTTC. J is TRBJ2-4 and V is TRBV11-2; TRBD1 agrees at 7 bases. The CDR3 extends over 16 amino acids. The junction had 11 bases not matched to a gene; V was cut back by 5 bases and J by 4 bases. In germline, CDR1 is SGHAT, CDR2 FQNNGV.

The rearrangement joins TRBV11-2 to TRBJ2-7, with a weak D call TRBD2 (5 bases). V was pared by 2 bases and J by 9 bases, with 20 bases between. Looked up from germline, CDR1 is SGHAT and CDR2 is FQNNGV. The CDR3 totals 15 residues. CDR3 nucleotide sequence: TGTGCCAGCAGCTTATTACGGCCGCTCCGAGAGGGGCAGTACTTC. This gives the protein CASSLLRPLREGQYF.

The chain recombines TRBV4-2 with TRBJ2-2; 13 bases match TRBD2. This CDR3 has 18 amino acids. Germline values: CDR1 LGHNA, CDR2 YNFKEQ. V gave up 1 base and J gave up 4 bases; unmatched junction bases: 6. CDR3 sequence: CASSQGLAGGPGTGELFF. DNA of the CDR3: TGTGCCAGCAGCCAAGGACTAGCGGGGGGCCCGGGCACCGGGGAGCTGTTTTTT.